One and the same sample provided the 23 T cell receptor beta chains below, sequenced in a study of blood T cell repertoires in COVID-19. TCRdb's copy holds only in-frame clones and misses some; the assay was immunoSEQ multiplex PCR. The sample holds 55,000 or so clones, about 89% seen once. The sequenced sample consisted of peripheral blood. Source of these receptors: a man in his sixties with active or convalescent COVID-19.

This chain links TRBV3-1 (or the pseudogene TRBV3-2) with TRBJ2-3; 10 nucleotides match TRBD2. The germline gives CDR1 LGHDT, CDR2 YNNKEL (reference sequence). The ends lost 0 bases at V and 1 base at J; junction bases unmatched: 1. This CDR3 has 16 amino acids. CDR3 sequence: CASSQDLAGGTDTQYF. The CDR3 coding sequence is TGTGCCAGCAGCCAAGATCTAGCGGGGGGCACAGATACGCAGTATTTT.

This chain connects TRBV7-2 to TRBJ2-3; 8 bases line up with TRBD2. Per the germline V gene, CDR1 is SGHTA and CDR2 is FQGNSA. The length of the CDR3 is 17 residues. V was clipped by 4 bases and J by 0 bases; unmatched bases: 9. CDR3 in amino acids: CASSSSQGLVSTDTQYF. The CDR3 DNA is TGTGCCAGCAGCTCCTCACAGGGACTAGTCAGCACAGATACGCAGTATTTT.

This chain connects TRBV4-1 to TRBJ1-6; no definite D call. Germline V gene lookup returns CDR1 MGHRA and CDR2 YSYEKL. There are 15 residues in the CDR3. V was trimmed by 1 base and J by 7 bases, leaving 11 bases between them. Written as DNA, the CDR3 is TGCGCCAGCAGCCAAGTTCCAGGCGGGAATTCACCCCTCCACTTT. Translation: CASSQVPGGNSPLHF.

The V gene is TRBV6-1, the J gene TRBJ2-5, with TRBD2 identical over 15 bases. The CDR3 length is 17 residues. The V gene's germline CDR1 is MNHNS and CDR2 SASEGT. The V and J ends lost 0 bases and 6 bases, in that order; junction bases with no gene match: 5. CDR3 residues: CASSEAGLAGGQKTQYF. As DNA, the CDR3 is TGTGCCAGCAGTGAAGCCGGACTAGCGGGGGGGCAAAAGACCCAGTACTTC.

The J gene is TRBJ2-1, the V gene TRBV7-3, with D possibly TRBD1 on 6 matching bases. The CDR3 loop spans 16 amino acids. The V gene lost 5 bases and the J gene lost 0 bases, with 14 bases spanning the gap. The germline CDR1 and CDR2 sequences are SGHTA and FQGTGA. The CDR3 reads CASSPPGQNSYNEQFF. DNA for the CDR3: TGTGCCAGCAGCCCCCCGGGACAAAACTCCTACAATGAGCAGTTCTTC.

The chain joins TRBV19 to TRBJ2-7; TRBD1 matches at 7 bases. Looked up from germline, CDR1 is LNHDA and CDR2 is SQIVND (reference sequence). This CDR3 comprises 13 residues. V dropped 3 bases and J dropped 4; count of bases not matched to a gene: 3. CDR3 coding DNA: TGTGCCAGTAGTATTATACAGGGGTACGAGCAGTACTTC. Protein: CASSIIQGYEQYF.

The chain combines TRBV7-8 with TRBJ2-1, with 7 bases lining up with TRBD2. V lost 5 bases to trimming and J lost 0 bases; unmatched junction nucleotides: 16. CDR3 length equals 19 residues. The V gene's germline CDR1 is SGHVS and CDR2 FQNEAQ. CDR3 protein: CASSPFAASGTFSYNEQFF. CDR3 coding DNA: TGTGCCAGCAGCCCTTTTGCGGCTAGCGGTACCTTCTCCTACAATGAGCAGTTCTTC.

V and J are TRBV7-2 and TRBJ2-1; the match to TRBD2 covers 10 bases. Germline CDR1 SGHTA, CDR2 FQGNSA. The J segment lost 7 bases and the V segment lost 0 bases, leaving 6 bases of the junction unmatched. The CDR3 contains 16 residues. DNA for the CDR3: TGTGCCAGCAGCTTAGCGGCTAGCGGGAGAAATAATGAGCAGTTCTTC. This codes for CASSLAASGRNNEQFF.

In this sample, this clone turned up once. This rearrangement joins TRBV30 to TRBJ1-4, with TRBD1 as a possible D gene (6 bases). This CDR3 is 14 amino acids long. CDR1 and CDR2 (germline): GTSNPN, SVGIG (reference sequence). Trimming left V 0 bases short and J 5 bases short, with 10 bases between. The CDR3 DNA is TGTGCCTGGAGTGTACAGGGTGGGAATGAAAAACTGTTTTTT. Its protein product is CAWSVQGGNEKLFF. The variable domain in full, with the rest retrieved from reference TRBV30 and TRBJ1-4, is SQTIHQWPATLVQPVGSPLSLECTVEGTSNPNLYWYRQAAGRGLQLLFYSVGIGQISSEVPQNLSASRPQDRQFILSSKKLLLSDSGFYLCAWSVQGGNEKLFFGSGTQLSVL.

The CDR3 nucleotides read TGTGCCAGCAAGGAGACAGGGGGCAATGGCTACACCTTC. Translating gives CASKETGGNGYTF. The V call is TRBV2, the J call TRBJ1-2, with 10 positions matching TRBD1. The CDR3 covers 13 residues. Germline trimming cut 7 bases from V and 6 bases from J; bases unmatched to any gene: 5. The germline V gene encodes CDR1 SNHLY and CDR2 FYNNEI.

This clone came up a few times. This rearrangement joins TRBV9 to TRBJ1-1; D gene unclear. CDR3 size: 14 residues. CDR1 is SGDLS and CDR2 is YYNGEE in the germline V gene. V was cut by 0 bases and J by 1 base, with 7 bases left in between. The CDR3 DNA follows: TGTGCCAGCAGCGTAGTTCTCCCGAACACTGAAGCTTTCTTT. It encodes CASSVVLPNTEAFF.

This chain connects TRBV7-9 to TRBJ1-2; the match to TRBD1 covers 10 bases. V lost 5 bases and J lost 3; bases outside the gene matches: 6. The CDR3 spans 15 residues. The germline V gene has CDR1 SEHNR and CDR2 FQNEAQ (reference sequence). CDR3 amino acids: CASSLGQGVDYGYTF. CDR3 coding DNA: TGTGCCAGCAGCCTCGGACAGGGGGTTGACTATGGCTACACCTTC.

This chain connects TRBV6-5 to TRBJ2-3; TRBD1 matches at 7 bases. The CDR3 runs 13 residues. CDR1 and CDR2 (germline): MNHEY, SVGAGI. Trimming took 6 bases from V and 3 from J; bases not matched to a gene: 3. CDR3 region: CASRATGTDTQYF. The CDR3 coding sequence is TGTGCCAGCAGAGCGACAGGGACAGATACGCAGTATTTT.

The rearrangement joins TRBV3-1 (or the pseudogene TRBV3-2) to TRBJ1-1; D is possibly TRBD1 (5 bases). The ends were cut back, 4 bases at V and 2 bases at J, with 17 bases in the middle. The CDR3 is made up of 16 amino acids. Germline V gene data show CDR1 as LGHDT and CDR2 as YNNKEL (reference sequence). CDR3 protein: CASSPAVGQLNTEAFF. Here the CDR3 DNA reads TGTGCCAGCAGCCCGGCGGTGGGGCAGTTAAACACTGAAGCTTTCTTT.

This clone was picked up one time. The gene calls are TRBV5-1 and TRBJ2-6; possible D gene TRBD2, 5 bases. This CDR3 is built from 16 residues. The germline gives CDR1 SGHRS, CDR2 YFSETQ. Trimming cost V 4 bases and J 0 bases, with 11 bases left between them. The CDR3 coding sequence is TGCGCCAGCAGCCAGCAAGGGAGCTCTGGGGCCAACGTCCTGACTTTC. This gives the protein CASSQQGSSGANVLTF. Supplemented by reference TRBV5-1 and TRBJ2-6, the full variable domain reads KAGVTQTPRYLIKTRGQQVTLSCSPISGHRSVSWYQQTPGQGLQFLFEYFSETQRNKGNFPGRFSGRQFSNSRSEMNVSTLELGDSALYLCASSQQGSSGANVLTFGAGSRLTVL.

CDR3 DNA sequence: TGTGCCAGCTCCAACTACTATGGCTACACCTTC. It yields the protein CASSNYYGYTF. V usage is TRBV18 and J usage is TRBJ1-2; D call uncertain. CDR1 is KGHSH and CDR2 is LQKENI in the germline V gene. The CDR3 loop spans 11 amino acids. The V gene lost 6 bases and the J gene lost 3 bases, with 5 bases spanning the gap.

The CDR3 DNA reads TGCGCCAGCAGTGAGAGCACTCCCTATGGCTACACCTTC. Translated: CASSESTPYGYTF. This rearrangement joins TRBV10-1 to TRBJ1-2, with D unresolved. This CDR3 has 13 amino acids. Trimming took 2 bases from V and 4 from J, leaving 8 bases between them. Germline V gene sequence: CDR1 WNHNN, CDR2 SYGVQD (reference sequence).

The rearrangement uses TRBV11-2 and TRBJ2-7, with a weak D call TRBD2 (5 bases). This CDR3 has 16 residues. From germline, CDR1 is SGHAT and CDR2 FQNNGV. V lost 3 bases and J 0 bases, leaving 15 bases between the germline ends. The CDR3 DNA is TGTGCCAGCAGCTTCCCGCCCGGACTCAACTCCTACGAGCAGTACTTC. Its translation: CASSFPPGLNSYEQYF. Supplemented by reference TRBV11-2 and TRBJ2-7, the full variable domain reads EAGVAQSPRYKIIEKRQSVAFWCNPISGHATLYWYQQILGQGPKLLIQFQNNGVVDDSQLPKDRFSAERLKGVDSTLKIQPAKLEDSAVYLCASSFPPGLNSYEQYFGPGTRLTVT.

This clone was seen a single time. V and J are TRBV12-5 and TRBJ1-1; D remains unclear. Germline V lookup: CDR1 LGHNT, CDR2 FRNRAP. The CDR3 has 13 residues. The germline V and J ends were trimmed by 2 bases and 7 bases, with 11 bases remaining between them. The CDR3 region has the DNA TGTGCTAGTGGTTTGTCCAGGAAATATGAAGCTTTCTTT. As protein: CASGLSRKYEAFF.

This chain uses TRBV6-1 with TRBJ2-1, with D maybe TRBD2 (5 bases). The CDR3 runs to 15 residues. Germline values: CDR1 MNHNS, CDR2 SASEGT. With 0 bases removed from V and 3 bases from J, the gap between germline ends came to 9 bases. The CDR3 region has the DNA TGTGCCAGCAGTGAAGCGGGGAGATACTACAATGAGCAGTTCTTC. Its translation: CASSEAGRYYNEQFF.

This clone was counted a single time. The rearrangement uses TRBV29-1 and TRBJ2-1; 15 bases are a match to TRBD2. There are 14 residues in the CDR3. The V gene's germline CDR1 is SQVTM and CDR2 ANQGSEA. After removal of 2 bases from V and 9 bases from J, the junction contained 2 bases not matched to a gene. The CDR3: CSVESGLAGGEQFF. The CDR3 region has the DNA TGCAGCGTTGAATCGGGACTAGCGGGGGGTGAGCAGTTCTTC.

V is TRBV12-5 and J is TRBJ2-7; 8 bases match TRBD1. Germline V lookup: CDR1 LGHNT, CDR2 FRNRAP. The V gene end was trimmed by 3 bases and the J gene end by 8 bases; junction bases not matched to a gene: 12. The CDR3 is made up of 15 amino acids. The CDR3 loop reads CASGLLGQGIKKQYF. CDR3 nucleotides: TGTGCTAGTGGTTTATTAGGACAGGGAATAAAAAAGCAGTACTTC.

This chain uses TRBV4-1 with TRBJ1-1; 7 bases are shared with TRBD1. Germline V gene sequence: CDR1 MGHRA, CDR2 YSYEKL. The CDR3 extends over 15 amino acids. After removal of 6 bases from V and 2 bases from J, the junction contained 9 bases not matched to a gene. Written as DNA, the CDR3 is TGCGCCAGCAGGGCTCCGGGACAGAGAAACACTGAAGCTTTCTTT. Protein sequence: CASRAPGQRNTEAFF.